The entry below gives a single T cell receptor beta chain sequence along with its context. The CDR3 consists of 12 residues. The V end was cut by 5 bases, the J end by 9 bases, with 11 bases between. CDR1 SNHLY and CDR2 FYNNEI come from the germline V gene. Libraries were prepared by immunoSEQ multiplex PCR; TCRdb keeps only in-frame clonotypes and omits some of them. The sample comprises 200,000 or so clones, 90% to 95% of which are singletons, and 9.2% rests with the top ten. The data were obtained in a study of T cell responses to AZD1222 COVID-19 vaccine. Sequencing was performed on peripheral blood, taken on day 0 of AZD1222 vaccination. The rearrangement joins TRBV2 to TRBJ2-1; a possible D gene is TRBD2 (6 bases). This clonotype was obtained from an adult in good health. CDR3 nucleotides: TGTGCCAGCAGTATGACCGGGGGTGAGCAGTTCTTC. This gives the protein CASSMTGGEQFF. The variable domain in full, completed from reference TRBV2 and TRBJ2-1, reads EPEVTQTPSHQVTQMGQEVILRCVPISNHLYFYWYRQILGQKVEFLVSFYNNEISEKSEIFDDQFSVERPDGSNFTLKIRSTKLEDSAMYFCASSMTGGEQFFGPGTRLTVL.